This T cell receptor beta chain was recovered during a study of cytomegalovirus exposure and HLA in healthy donors. Looking at the study overall: The same platform was used for the 120 or so validation repertoires as for the 666 first-cohort repertoires, as reported in a later analysis.

Germline CDR1 MNHNS, CDR2 SASEGT. The CDR3 extends over 15 amino acids. Trimming at V came to 6 bases and at J to 6 bases, leaving 4 bases not matched to a gene. Separation from the 666-subject first cohort characterized the roughly 110-subject validation cohort, to which the donors belonged. Regarding this clone: What it recognizes is unknown.

Clones were sequenced by immunoSEQ multiplex PCR, and TCRdb holds only the in-frame ones, with some missing. The repertoire holds fewer than 120,000 clones, with over 85% as singletons. Whole-study findings and limits: A few of the chains that were CMV-associated were confirmed in vitro to be specific for CMV antigens. Despite most TCR sequences being rare, some public TCRs occurred in many donors.

Sequenced sample: PBMCs. The sequence was collected from a young woman in good health and CMV-seronegative. The V gene is TRBV6-1, the J gene TRBJ2-2; 13 nucleotides agree with TRBD2. The chain's CDR3 is CASRELAGGPGELFF. For the CDR3, the DNA is TGTGCCAGCAGGGAACTAGCGGGGGGGCCCGGGGAGCTGTTTTTT.